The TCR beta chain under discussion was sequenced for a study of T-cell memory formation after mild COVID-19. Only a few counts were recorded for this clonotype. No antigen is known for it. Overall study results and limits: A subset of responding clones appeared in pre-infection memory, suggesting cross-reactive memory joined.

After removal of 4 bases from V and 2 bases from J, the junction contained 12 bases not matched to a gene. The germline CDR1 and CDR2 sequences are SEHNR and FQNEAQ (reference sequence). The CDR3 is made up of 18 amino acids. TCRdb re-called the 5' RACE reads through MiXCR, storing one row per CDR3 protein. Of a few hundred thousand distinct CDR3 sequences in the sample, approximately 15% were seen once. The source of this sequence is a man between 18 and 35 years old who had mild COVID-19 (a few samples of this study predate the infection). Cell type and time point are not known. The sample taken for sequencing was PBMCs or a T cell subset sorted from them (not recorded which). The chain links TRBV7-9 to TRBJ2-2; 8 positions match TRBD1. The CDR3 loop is CASSSADRAIGNTGELFF. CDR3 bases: TGTGCCAGCAGCTCAGCGGACAGGGCTATCGGAAACACCGGGGAGCTGTTTTTT.